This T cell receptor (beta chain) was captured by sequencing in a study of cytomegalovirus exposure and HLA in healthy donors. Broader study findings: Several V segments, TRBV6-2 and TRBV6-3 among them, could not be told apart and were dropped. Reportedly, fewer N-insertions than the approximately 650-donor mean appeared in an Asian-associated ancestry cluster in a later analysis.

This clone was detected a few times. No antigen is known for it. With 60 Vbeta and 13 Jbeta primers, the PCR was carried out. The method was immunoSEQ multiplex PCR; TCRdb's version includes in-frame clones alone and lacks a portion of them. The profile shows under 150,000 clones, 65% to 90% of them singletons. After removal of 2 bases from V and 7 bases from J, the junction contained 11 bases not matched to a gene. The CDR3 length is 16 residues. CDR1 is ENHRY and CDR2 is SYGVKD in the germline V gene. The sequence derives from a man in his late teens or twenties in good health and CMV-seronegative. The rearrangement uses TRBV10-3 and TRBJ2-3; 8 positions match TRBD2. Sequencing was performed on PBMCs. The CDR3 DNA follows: TGTGCCATCAGTGAGGGTCCGGGGGGGGCCGGAAATACGCAGTATTTT. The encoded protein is CAISEGPGGAGNTQYF.